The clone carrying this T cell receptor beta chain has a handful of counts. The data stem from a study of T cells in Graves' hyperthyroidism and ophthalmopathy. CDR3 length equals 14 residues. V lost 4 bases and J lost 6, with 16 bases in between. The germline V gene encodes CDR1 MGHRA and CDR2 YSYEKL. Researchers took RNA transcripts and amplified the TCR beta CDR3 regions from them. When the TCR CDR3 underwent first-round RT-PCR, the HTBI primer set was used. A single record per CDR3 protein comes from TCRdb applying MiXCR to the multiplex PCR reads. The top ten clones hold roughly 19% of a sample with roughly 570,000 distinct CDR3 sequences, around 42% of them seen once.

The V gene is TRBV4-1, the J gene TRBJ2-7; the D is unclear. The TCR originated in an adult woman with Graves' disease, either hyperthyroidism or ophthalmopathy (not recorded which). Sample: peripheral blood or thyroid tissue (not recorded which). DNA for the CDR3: TGCGCCAGCAGCCGGGTCGAGATAGAGAGCGAGCAGTACTTC. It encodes CASSRVEIESEQYF.